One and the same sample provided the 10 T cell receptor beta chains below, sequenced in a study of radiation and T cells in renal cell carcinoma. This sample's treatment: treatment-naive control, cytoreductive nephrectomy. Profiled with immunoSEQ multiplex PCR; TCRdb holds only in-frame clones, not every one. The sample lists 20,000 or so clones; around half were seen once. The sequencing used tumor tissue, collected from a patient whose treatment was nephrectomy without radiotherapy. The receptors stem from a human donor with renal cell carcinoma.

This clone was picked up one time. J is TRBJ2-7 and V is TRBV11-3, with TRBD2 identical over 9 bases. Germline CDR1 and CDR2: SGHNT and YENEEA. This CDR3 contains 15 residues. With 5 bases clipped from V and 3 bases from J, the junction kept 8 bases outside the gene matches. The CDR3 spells CASSLSSGINYEQYF. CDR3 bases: TGTGCCAGCAGCCTTTCTAGCGGGATCAACTACGAGCAGTACTTC.

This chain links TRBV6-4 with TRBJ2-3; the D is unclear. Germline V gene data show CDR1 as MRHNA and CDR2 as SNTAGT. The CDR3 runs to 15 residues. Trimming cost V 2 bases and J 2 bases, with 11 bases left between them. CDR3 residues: CASSDEGHPTDTQYF. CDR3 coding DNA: TGTGCCAGCAGTGACGAAGGGCACCCCACAGATACGCAGTATTTT.

This CDR3 reads CASSPPQGTPFF. The CDR3 nucleotides read TGTGCCAGCTCACCACCGCAGGGAACCCCTTTCTTT. The chain is built from TRBV18 and TRBJ1-1, with a tentative D call TRBD1 (5 bases). Looked up from germline, CDR1 is KGHSH and CDR2 is LQKENI. Between the trimmed V and J ends, which lost 0 bases and 12 bases, there was a span of 11 bases. The CDR3 has 12 amino acids.

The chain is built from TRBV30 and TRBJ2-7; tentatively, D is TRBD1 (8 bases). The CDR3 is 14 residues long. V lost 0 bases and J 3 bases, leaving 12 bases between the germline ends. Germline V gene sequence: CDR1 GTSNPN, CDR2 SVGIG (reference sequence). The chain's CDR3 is CAWSVAGTGYEQYF. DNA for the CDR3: TGTGCCTGGAGTGTAGCGGGGACAGGCTACGAGCAGTACTTC.

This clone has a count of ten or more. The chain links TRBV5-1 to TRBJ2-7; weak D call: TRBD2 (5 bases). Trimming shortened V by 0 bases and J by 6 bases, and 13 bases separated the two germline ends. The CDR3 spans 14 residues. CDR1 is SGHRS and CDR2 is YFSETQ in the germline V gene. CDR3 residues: CASSLATRATEQYF. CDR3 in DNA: TGCGCCAGCAGCTTGGCCACTAGGGCGACCGAGCAGTACTTC.

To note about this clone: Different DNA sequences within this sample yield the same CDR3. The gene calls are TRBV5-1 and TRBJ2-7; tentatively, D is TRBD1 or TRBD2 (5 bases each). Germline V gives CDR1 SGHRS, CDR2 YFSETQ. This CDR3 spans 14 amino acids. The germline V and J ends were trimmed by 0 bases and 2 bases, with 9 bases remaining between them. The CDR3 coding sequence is TGCGCCAGCAGCTTGGTCAGGGACCCCTACGAGCAGTACTTC. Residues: CASSLVRDPYEQYF.

The DNA of the CDR3 is TGTGCCAGCAGCCCCCGTGGGGCGATCGGGGAGACCCAGTACTTC. This sequence encodes CASSPRGAIGETQYF. The chain carries TRBV7-2 and TRBJ2-5; tentative D call: TRBD1 (5 bases). Deletions cut 5 bases from V and 5 bases from J, with 18 bases between. Germline loops: CDR1 SGHTA, CDR2 FQGNSA. CDR3 size: 15 residues. Filled out from reference TRBV7-2 and TRBJ2-5, the complete variable domain reads GAGVSQSPSNKVTEKGKDVELRCDPISGHTALYWYRQSLGQGLEFLIYFQGNSAPDKSGLPSDRFSAERTGGSVSTLTIQRTQQEDSAVYLCASSPRGAIGETQYFGPGTRLLVL.

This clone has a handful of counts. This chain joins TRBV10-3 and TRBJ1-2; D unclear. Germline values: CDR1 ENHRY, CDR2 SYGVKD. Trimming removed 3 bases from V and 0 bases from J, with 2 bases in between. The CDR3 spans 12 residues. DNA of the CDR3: TGTGCCATCAGTGACACTAACTATGGCTACACCTTC. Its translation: CAISDTNYGYTF.

The CDR3 bases are TGTGCCAGCAGCCCAGGGACATCAGATACGCAGTATTTT. This encodes CASSPGTSDTQYF. This rearrangement joins TRBV11-2 to TRBJ2-3; D is perhaps TRBD1 (6 bases). Deletions cut 5 bases from V and 4 bases from J, with 10 bases between. This CDR3 comprises 13 residues. CDR1 is SGHAT, CDR2 FQNNGV, per germline.

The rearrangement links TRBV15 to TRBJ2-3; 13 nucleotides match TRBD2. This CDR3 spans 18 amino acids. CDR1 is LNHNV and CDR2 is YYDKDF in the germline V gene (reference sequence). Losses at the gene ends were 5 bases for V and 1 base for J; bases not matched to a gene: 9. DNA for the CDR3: TGTGCCACCAGCGGGCTCAAGACTAGCGGGGGGCGCACAGATACGCAGTATTTT. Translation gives CATSGLKTSGGRTDTQYF.